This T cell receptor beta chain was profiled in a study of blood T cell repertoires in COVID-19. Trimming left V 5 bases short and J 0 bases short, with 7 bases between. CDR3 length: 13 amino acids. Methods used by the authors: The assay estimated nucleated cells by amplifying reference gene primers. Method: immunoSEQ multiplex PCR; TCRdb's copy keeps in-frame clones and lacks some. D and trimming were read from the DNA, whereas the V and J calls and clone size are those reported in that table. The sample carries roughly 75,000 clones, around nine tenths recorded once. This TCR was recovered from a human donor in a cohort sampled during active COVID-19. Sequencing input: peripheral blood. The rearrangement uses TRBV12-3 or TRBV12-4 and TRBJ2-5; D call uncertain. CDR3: CASSPQYQETQYF. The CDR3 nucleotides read TGTGCCAGCAGTCCGCAGTACCAAGAGACCCAGTACTTC.